The present T cell receptor (beta chain) was sequenced within a study of T cell responses to AZD1222 COVID-19 vaccine. General observations from the study: It should be noted that donors were predominantly white British and more often female, and clonal diversity was possibly underestimated. A reported finding is that nearly half of spike-specific TCRs target unmutated variant regions. Spike-specific TCR breadth rose after two AZD1222 doses, and depth rose as well.

As to this clone: The antigen is unknown.

Pooling of second doses given at about 4 or about 12 weeks was done. CDR3 length: 14 amino acids. Using immunoSEQ multiplex PCR, the repertoire was profiled, and TCRdb retains in-frame clones only, with some absent. In the table there are over 130,000 clones, 92% of which are singletons. This sequence originates from an adult who received the AZD1222 COVID-19 vaccine. The chain carries TRBV12-1 and TRBJ2-7; the D call of TRBD1 is as the table states it, not checked on the DNA. TRBV12-1 is labeled a pseudogene. The sequencing used peripheral blood, collected 28 days after the second AZD1222 dose. The CDR3 sequence: CASADLHSSYEQYF. As DNA, the CDR3 is TGTGCCAGCGCCGACCTGCACAGCTCCTACGAGCAGTACTTC.